Described below is a single T cell receptor (beta chain) sequence and its context. Clones were read by immunoSEQ multiplex PCR, and TCRdb kept only the in-frame ones, dropping some. The sample lists 360,000 or so clones, more than 75% occurring once. This sample stems from a study of Ad26.COV2.S vaccination and SARS-CoV-2 variants. Noted treatment: approximately 18 received Ad26.COV2.S at low or high dose, single or two shots; about 5 received placebo; per-sample allocation not given. Each sample was drawn 63 days after the first injection (of vaccine or placebo). The sample consisted of peripheral blood, taken in a trial of Ad26.COV2.S vaccine versus placebo. This receptor was obtained from a person between 18 and 59 years old who received the Ad26.COV2.S COVID-19 vaccine or a placebo.

The CDR3 nucleotides read TGTGCCAGCAGCTTAACGGCCGCTACAGATACGCAGTATTTT. This sequence encodes CASSLTAATDTQYF. The chain is built from TRBV7-3 and TRBJ2-3; no reliable D call. Trimming shortened V by 0 bases and J by 3 bases, and 7 bases separated the two germline ends. From germline, CDR1 is SGHTA and CDR2 FQGTGA. CDR3 size: 14 residues.